These T cell receptor beta chains were read from a single sample in a study of vaccination effects on CD4 cells after COVID-19. Their specific antigens are unknown. Libraries were prepared by immunoSEQ multiplex PCR; TCRdb keeps only in-frame clonotypes and omits some of them. The table shows tens of thousands of clones, with over 70% occurring only once. The sample in question was CD4+ T cells from PBMCs cultured without peptide, obtained after COVID-19 vaccination. These receptors were obtained from a human donor who received a COVID-19 vaccine. CDR3s include the opening cysteine and the closing phenylalanine or tryptophan. A D gene is named only where the DNA matches it firmly. Only some rows state a clone size, as once, few, many or a class for expanded clones.

TGCAGCCTAGTAGGACAGGGTACGAACACTGAAGCTTTCTTT CSLVGQGTNTEAFF TRBJ1-1 TRBD1 TRBV29-1 NA
TGTGCCAGCAAGATAGGACAGGGAGATGGCTACACCTTC CASKIGQGDGYTF TRBJ1-2 TRBD1 TRBV2 NA
TGTGCCACCAGTGATTTAACAGGGGGCAGATCAGATACGCAGTATTTT CATSDLTGGRSDTQYF TRBJ2-3 TRBD1 TRBV24-1 NA
TGTGCCTGGAACTTTAACTATGGCTACACCTTC CAWNFNYGYTF TRBJ1-2 NA TRBV30 NA
TGTGCCAGTAGTATTCGGGGACAGGGGGTTTCTGGGGCCAACGTCCTGACTTTC CASSIRGQGVSGANVLTF TRBJ2-6 TRBD1 TRBV19 NA
TGTGCCAGCAGCTTAGGACTAGACAGAAACACCGGGGAGCTGTTTTTT CASSLGLDRNTGELFF TRBJ2-2 NA TRBV7-2 NA
TGCGCCAGCAGTCAGCGAAAGACCTATGGCTACACCTTC CASSQRKTYGYTF TRBJ1-2 NA TRBV10-1 few
TGTGCCAGCAGTGTGGACACCTTCTCTGGGGCCAACGTCCTGACTTTC CASSVDTFSGANVLTF TRBJ2-6 NA TRBV28 once
TGTGCCAGCAGTTACTCTCCGGCGGACTTGAATTCACCCCTCCACTTT CASSYSPADLNSPLHF TRBJ1-6 NA TRBV6-5 NA
TGTGCCAGCAGCAAAACTTTTGGGTCTACGAACACTGAAGCTTTCTTT CASSKTFGSTNTEAFF TRBJ1-1 NA TRBV21-1 NA
TGCGCCAGCAGCTCCGGGACAGGGACGCACCACACTGAGCAGTTCTTC CASSSGTGTHHTEQFF TRBJ2-1 TRBD1 TRBV5-1 few